This TCR beta chain was sequenced for a study of cytomegalovirus exposure and HLA in healthy donors. Across the study: Researchers found that just over 80% of 398 genotyped donors fell within the Caucasian-associated ancestry cluster.

13 Jbeta primers and 60 Vbeta primers were used for the PCR. Using immunoSEQ multiplex PCR, the repertoire was profiled, and TCRdb retains in-frame clones only, with some absent. The profile shows around 130,000 clones, just over 70% of them singletons. General study results and limits: The authors judged a highly shared variant cluster likely a sequencing artifact.

The CDR3 extends over 15 amino acids. Looked up from germline, CDR1 is MGHRA and CDR2 is YSYEKL. V dropped 4 bases and J dropped 2; count of bases not matched to a gene: 6. In this sample, this clone turned up a few times. The antigen is undetermined. The clonotype originates from a woman in her sixties in good health and CMV-seropositive. This sequence joins TRBV4-1 and TRBJ2-7; 9 nucleotides agree with TRBD1. Sequencing was done on a sample of PBMCs. The CDR3 coding sequence is TGCGCCAGCAGCCGAGGTGGGGACAGGGCCTACGAGCAGTACTTC. This gives the protein CASSRGGDRAYEQYF.